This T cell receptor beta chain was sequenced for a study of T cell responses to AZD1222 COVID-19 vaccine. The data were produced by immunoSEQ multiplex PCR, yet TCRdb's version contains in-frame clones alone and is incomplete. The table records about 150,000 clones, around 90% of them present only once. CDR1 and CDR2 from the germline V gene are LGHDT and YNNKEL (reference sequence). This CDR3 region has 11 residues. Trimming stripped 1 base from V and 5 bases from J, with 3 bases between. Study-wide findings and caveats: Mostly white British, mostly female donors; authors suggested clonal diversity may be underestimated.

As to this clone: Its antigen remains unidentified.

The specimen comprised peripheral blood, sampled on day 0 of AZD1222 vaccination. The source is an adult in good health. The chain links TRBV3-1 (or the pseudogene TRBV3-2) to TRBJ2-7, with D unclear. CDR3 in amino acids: CASSQGNEQYF. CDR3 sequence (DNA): TGTGCCAGCAGCCAAGGCAACGAGCAGTACTTC.